The rows below give T cell receptor beta chains drawn from one sample of a study of T cells expressing NK-cell markers. Using the 5' RACE reads, TCRdb records one entry per CDR3 protein without DNA. In total, the table holds about 300,000 distinct CDR3 sequences. Sequenced sample: blood T cells: a sorted CD56 or NKG2C T cell subset, CD4+ or CD8+ T cells, or bulk PBMC T cells (not recorded which). The origin of the receptors is a woman aged 18-70 years in good health. The CDR3 runs from the conserved cysteine through the conserved F or W. Fields, in order: J gene, V gene, CDR3 protein.

TRBJ2-7,TRBV20-1,CSAKRRSSYEQYF
TRBJ2-3,TRBV7-2,CASSVRVSGPDTQYF
TRBJ2-1,TRBV20-1,CSARDFARLGGAANEQFF
TRBJ1-1,TRBV28,CASSGGQANTEAFF
TRBJ2-5,TRBV5-1,CASSSRDRGFETQYF
TRBJ2-3,TRBV29-1,CSVPGLGTDTQYF
TRBJ2-2,TRBV7-7,CASSPKGAGELFF
TRBJ1-6,TRBV12-3/TRBV12-4,CASSTGTGNSPLHF
TRBJ2-4,TRBV20-1,CSARDRGQGEYIQYF
TRBJ1-4,TRBV12-3/TRBV12-4,CASRGRGATNEKLFF
TRBJ2-1,TRBV6-5,CASSYSGTRNNEQFF
TRBJ2-1,TRBV7-2,CASSSDSREQFF
TRBJ2-1,TRBV10-1,CASSERGAGYNEQFF
TRBJ2-3,TRBV6-2/TRBV6-3,CASSRTSGSPWATQYF
TRBJ2-7,TRBV6-2/TRBV6-3,CASRLAGGENEQYF
TRBJ2-5,TRBV19,CASSIGAKETQYF
TRBJ1-6,TRBV2,CASRGALGPLHF
TRBJ2-1,TRBV20-1,CSAYSRGLQFYNEQFF
TRBJ2-3,TRBV18,CASSPAQALDTQYF
TRBJ2-3,TRBV12-3/TRBV12-4,CASSFSLAVSTDTQYF
TRBJ2-4,TRBV27,CASSNTRIAKNIQYF
TRBJ2-7,TRBV12-3/TRBV12-4,CASRTTGEGYEQYF
TRBJ2-5,TRBV19,CASSMTVQETQYF
TRBJ2-3,TRBV4-3,CASSQQLGGPDTQYF
TRBJ2-1,TRBV5-1,CASSLGDGADAKQFF
TRBJ1-1,TRBV5-1,CASSYGLAEAFF
TRBJ2-1,TRBV7-3,CASSLIPLAGEEQFF
TRBJ2-4,TRBV12-3/TRBV12-4,CASSRLVGNIQYF
TRBJ2-3,TRBV11-2,CASSLVPSGGTDTQYF